The source of this T cell receptor beta chain is a study of early T cells in non-severe SARS-CoV-2 infection. Study summary: Bulk RNA isolated from unsorted whole blood underwent sequencing; chains were not paired.

Individual cDNA molecules received unique molecular identifiers during library preparation. MiXCR, run by TCRdb on the 5' RACE reads, gives a single entry per CDR3 protein. In the table there are 85,000 to 90,000 distinct CDR3 sequences, roughly 14% of which are singletons. CDR3 length: 15 amino acids. About this clonotype: The antigen is undetermined.

General observations from the study: In VDJdb matching, anti-spike CD8 responses were favored while private and CD4 specificities went missing.

The sequencing input was whole blood. The J gene is TRBJ2-5, the V gene TRBV21-1; TRBD2 is the table's D call and was not checked against the DNA. TRBV21-1 is a pseudogene segment. The TCR was taken from an adult who was a healthcare worker with PCR-confirmed SARS-CoV-2 infection or an uninfected control (not recorded which). CDR3 residues: CASSPRLAGGETQYF. CDR3 sequence (DNA): TGTGCCAGCAGCCCTCGACTAGCGGGGGGGGAGACCCAGTACTTC.